This T cell receptor beta chain was captured in a study of regulatory T cells in long-lasting Graves disease. Turning to the study itself: Over 5 years of antithyroid drugs plus positive TSH receptor antibodies defined persistent Graves' disease.

Arm-PCR with iRepertoire HTBI primers amplified the CDR3 regions for these TCR beta libraries. Per the original methods: Identification across samples found 62 TRBV and some 13 TRBJ segments. One entry per CDR3 protein results from TCRdb running MiXCR on the multiplex PCR reads. The V and J calls come from TCRdb's annotation, not from the publication. This sample has a few hundred thousand distinct CDR3 sequences, with 23% found just once. This clonotype was counted between two and nine times. The time point: persistent/refractory GD, antithyroid drugs over 5 years with positive TRAb. After RNA was extracted from PBMCs, the TCR library was made from it. This CDR3 spans 14 amino acids. The J segment lost 5 bases and the V segment lost 1 base, leaving 5 bases of the junction unmatched. CDR1 is SGHRS and CDR2 is YFSETQ in the germline V gene.

Sequencing used peripheral blood mononuclear cells (PBMCs), obtained when the disease was refractory, from a patient treated with antithyroid drugs. The V call is TRBV5-1, the J call TRBJ2-7; TRBD1 matches 8 bases. The receptor comes from a woman in her thirties or forties with Graves disease. This CDR3 is CASSLWGTGNEQYF. The CDR3 bases are TGCGCCAGCAGCTTGTGGGGGACAGGAAACGAGCAGTACTTC.